The 25 T cell receptor beta chains in this list originate from one sample, sequenced in a study of shared T cell receptors in the human thymus. Some clones are missing from TCRdb's copy, which holds only in-frame ones; the method was immunoSEQ multiplex PCR. The repertoire holds hundreds of thousands of clones, approximately 88% seen once, with approximately 0.011% in the top ten. A further study also used this sample, focusing on human thymus T cells.

The sample taken for sequencing was thymocytes. The receptors were sampled from a boy in the first two years of life with a congenital heart defect.

This sequence joins TRBV12-5 and TRBJ2-3, with 10 nucleotides matching TRBD2. Germline V lookup: CDR1 LGHNT, CDR2 FRNRAP. V trimming: 2 bases; J trimming: 4 bases; junction bases outside the gene matches: 9. The CDR3 extends over 17 amino acids. CDR3 nucleotides: TGTGCTAGTGGTTTGCTATTTAGCGGGAGGTTTGCAGATACGCAGTATTTT. It codes for CASGLLFSGRFADTQYF.

V usage is TRBV28 and J usage is TRBJ2-1; D unclear. This CDR3 comprises 13 residues. CDR1 is MDHEN and CDR2 is SYDVKM in the germline V gene. Trimming removed 10 bases from V and 4 bases from J, with 14 bases in between. Here the CDR3 DNA reads TGTGCCACCGCCGGAGAATCTTACAATGAGCAGTTCTTC. The encoded protein is CATAGESYNEQFF.

The chain carries TRBV7-2 and TRBJ2-5, with 9 nucleotides matching TRBD2. This CDR3 is 16 amino acids long. Trimming at V came to 6 bases and at J to 4 bases, leaving 12 bases not matched to a gene. Germline loops: CDR1 SGHTA, CDR2 FQGNSA. CDR3 in amino acids: CASSRTHSGRRETQYF. In DNA, the CDR3 is TGTGCCAGCAGTCGAACCCACAGCGGGAGGAGAGAGACCCAGTACTTC.

CDR3 DNA sequence: TGTGCCAGCAGTTCCTCGGTCGAAAATGAGCAGTTCTTC. This sequence encodes CASSSSVENEQFF. V usage is TRBV2 and J usage is TRBJ2-1; D not certain. The CDR3 is made up of 13 amino acids. Germline V CDR1 and CDR2: SNHLY, FYNNEI. The germline V and J ends were trimmed by 5 bases and 7 bases, with 12 bases remaining between them.

J is TRBJ2-7 and V is TRBV11-2, with 9 bases fitting TRBD1. V was clipped by 1 base and J by 9 bases; unmatched bases: 10. This CDR3 has 15 residues. CDR1 and CDR2 (germline): SGHAT, FQNNGV. The CDR3 DNA reads as TGTGCCAGCAGCTTAGGTGTGGGACAGGGTCTGGCGCAGTACTTC. Translated, it gives CASSLGVGQGLAQYF.

This chain joins TRBV28 and TRBJ1-5; D is unclear. Germline V gives CDR1 MDHEN, CDR2 SYDVKM. The CDR3 has 13 residues. The germline V and J ends were trimmed by 2 bases and 5 bases, with 7 bases remaining between them. This CDR3 is CASSLPGYQPQHF. In DNA form, the CDR3 reads TGTGCCAGCAGTTTACCCGGTTATCAGCCCCAGCATTTT.

This clone was observed a few times. This rearrangement joins TRBV5-1 to TRBJ2-1; TRBD2 agrees at 9 bases. The V and J ends lost 0 bases and 2 bases, in that order; junction bases with no gene match: 12. Germline V gives CDR1 SGHRS, CDR2 YFSETQ. CDR3 length: 19 residues. The CDR3 DNA reads TGCGCCAGCAGCTTGGCCCGGGGCCAGCGGGAGGTGACCTACAATGAGCAGTTCTTC. Protein: CASSLARGQREVTYNEQFF.

The chain uses TRBV7-9 and TRBJ2-5, with 9 bases identical to TRBD1. Trimming took 6 bases from V and 5 from J; bases not matched to a gene: 7. The CDR3 consists of 14 residues. Germline V gene sequence: CDR1 SEHNR, CDR2 FQNEAQ (reference sequence). CDR3 in amino acids: CASSQQGARETQYF. As DNA, the CDR3 is TGTGCCAGCAGTCAACAGGGGGCGAGGGAGACCCAGTACTTC.

The chain links TRBV28 to TRBJ2-2; 9 nucleotides align to TRBD2. Trimming removed 8 bases from V and 3 bases from J; junction bases left unmatched: 7. Per germline, CDR1 MDHEN and CDR2 SYDVKM. CDR3 size: 15 residues. For the CDR3, the DNA is TGTGCCAGCGGGTTGCGGGAGGGCGACACCGGGGAGCTGTTTTTT. Encoded protein: CASGLREGDTGELFF.

The chain employs TRBV29-1 and TRBJ1-1; 7 bases are a match to TRBD1. Germline lookup yields CDR1 SQVTM and CDR2 ANQGSEA. CDR3 length: 15 residues. Losses at the gene ends were 5 bases for V and 1 base for J; bases not matched to a gene: 10. The CDR3 nucleotides are TGCAGCGTTCCCGAGACAGGGACAACGAACACTGAAGCTTTCTTT. Amino acid sequence: CSVPETGTTNTEAFF.

The chain links TRBV5-1 to TRBJ2-4, with 13 bases fitting TRBD2. This CDR3 comprises 19 residues. The V gene end was trimmed by 2 bases and the J gene end by 4 bases; junction bases not matched to a gene: 12. Germline CDR1 and CDR2: SGHRS and YFSETQ. CDR3 coding DNA: TGCGCCAGCAGCTTTGAAACCGGACTAGCGGGAGCTTGGAAAAACATTCAGTACTTC. This translates into CASSFETGLAGAWKNIQYF. Full variable domain (outside the CDR3, taken from reference TRBV5-1 and TRBJ2-4): KAGVTQTPRYLIKTRGQQVTLSCSPISGHRSVSWYQQTPGQGLQFLFEYFSETQRNKGNFPGRFSGRQFSNSRSEMNVSTLELGDSALYLCASSFETGLAGAWKNIQYFGAGTRLSVL.

The chain carries TRBV18 and TRBJ2-5; perhaps TRBD2 as D (6 bases). CDR1 and CDR2 from the germline V gene are KGHSH and LQKENI. This CDR3 has 14 amino acids. Trimming cost V 3 bases and J 0 bases, with 8 bases left between them. CDR3 DNA: TGTGCCAGCTCACCGGGAGGAGACCAAGAGACCCAGTACTTC. Translating it yields CASSPGGDQETQYF.

CDR3 bases: TGTGCCAGTTTCCCCGGGACGATAGGGGGTGGCTACACCTTC. This codes for CASFPGTIGGGYTF. The chain employs TRBV6-5 and TRBJ1-2; tentatively, D is TRBD1 (6 bases). CDR3 length: 14 amino acids. The germline V gene has CDR1 MNHEY and CDR2 SVGAGI. V lost 9 bases to trimming and J lost 7 bases, with 21 bases between them.

The chain is built from TRBV4-3 and TRBJ1-5; 10 bases fit TRBD1. The CDR3 consists of 15 residues. Germline values: CDR1 LGHNA, CDR2 YSLEER. V was clipped by 1 base and J by 4 bases; unmatched bases: 1. DNA for the CDR3: TGCGCCAGCAGCCAAGGGGACAGGGGTAATCAGCCCCAGCATTTT. This sequence encodes CASSQGDRGNQPQHF.

This clone has only a few counts. The chain joins TRBV4-1 to TRBJ2-3; 10 positions match TRBD2. CDR1 is MGHRA and CDR2 is YSYEKL in the germline V gene. The V segment lost 1 base and the J segment 5 bases; nucleotides outside the gene matches: 12. The CDR3 length is 18 residues. CDR3 loop: CASSQGIAGGFLGDTQYF. The DNA of the CDR3 is TGCGCCAGCAGCCAAGGAATAGCGGGAGGCTTTTTGGGAGATACGCAGTATTTT.

The chain is built from TRBV27 and TRBJ2-3; TRBD2 matches at 7 bases. Germline V gene data show CDR1 as MNHEY and CDR2 as SMNVEV (reference sequence). The CDR3 totals 14 residues. V lost 5 bases and J lost 6; bases outside the gene matches: 8. CDR3 bases: TGTGCCAGCAGTCCACCCCGGGGGGTTGATACGCAGTATTTT. Translation: CASSPPRGVDTQYF.

This clone was found a few times. This chain links TRBV7-8 with TRBJ1-2; 8 nucleotides align to TRBD1. V dropped 0 bases and J dropped 3; count of bases not matched to a gene: 3. Per the germline V gene, CDR1 is SGHVS and CDR2 is FQNEAQ. The CDR3 is made up of 15 amino acids. CDR3 in DNA: TGTGCCAGCAGCTTAGCCGTGACAGGGGACTATGGCTACACCTTC. Protein: CASSLAVTGDYGYTF.

This clone was picked up one time. The chain combines TRBV30 with TRBJ2-7; tentatively, D is TRBD2 (6 bases). Trimming shortened V by 0 bases and J by 2 bases, and 17 bases separated the two germline ends. The CDR3 length is 16 residues. Germline loops: CDR1 GTSNPN, CDR2 SVGIG (reference sequence). The CDR3 region has the DNA TGTGCCTGGAGTGTAGTGAAGCGGCGGGAACCCTACGAGCAGTACTTC. It is translated as CAWSVVKRREPYEQYF.

In DNA, the CDR3 is TGTGCCAGCAGCAAAAGCGGGAGTGAGCAGTTCTTC. This sequence encodes CASSKSGSEQFF. The chain recombines TRBV5-6 with TRBJ2-1; 8 bases are a match to TRBD2. CDR3 length: 12 residues. V shed 4 bases and J 9 bases; nucleotides not matched to a gene: 3. The V gene's germline CDR1 is SGHDT and CDR2 YYEEEE.

The genes are TRBV7-6 and TRBJ2-3, with TRBD1 matching 7 bases. The CDR3 loop spans 17 amino acids. With 0 bases clipped from V and 3 bases from J, the junction kept 9 bases outside the gene matches. Per the germline V gene, CDR1 is SGHVS and CDR2 is FNYEAQ. Here the CDR3 reads CASSLASLGQPTDTQYF. Written as DNA, the CDR3 is TGTGCCAGCAGCTTAGCATCTTTGGGACAGCCGACAGATACGCAGTATTTT.

CDR3 protein: CASSSRSGLAGKTPYEQYF. DNA of the CDR3: TGTGCCAGCAGCTCAAGATCGGGACTAGCGGGCAAAACCCCCTACGAGCAGTACTTC. J is TRBJ2-7 and V is TRBV14; 12 bases agree with TRBD2. The trim removed 5 bases at V and 2 bases at J, leaving 16 bases unmatched. Germline-derived CDR1 and CDR2 are SGHDN and FVKESK. This CDR3 comprises 19 residues.

The rearrangement joins TRBV6-5 to TRBJ1-1; 7 nucleotides line up with TRBD1. Germline-derived CDR1 and CDR2 are MNHEY and SVGAGI. The CDR3 contains 15 residues. The V segment lost 0 bases and the J segment 9 bases; nucleotides outside the gene matches: 10. This CDR3 is CASSYSEGAVNKAFF. CDR3 DNA: TGTGCCAGCAGTTACTCCGAGGGGGCAGTTAACAAAGCTTTCTTT.

The rearrangement links TRBV27 to TRBJ2-2; 10 nucleotides align to TRBD1. Germline V gene sequence: CDR1 MNHEY, CDR2 SMNVEV (reference sequence). The CDR3 contains 15 residues. Losses at the gene ends were 3 bases for V and 8 bases for J; bases not matched to a gene: 6. CDR3 nucleotides: TGTGCCAGCAGTTTCCGGACAGGGGGAAGGGGGGAGCTGTTTTTT. Its translation: CASSFRTGGRGELFF.

This chain links TRBV5-6 with TRBJ2-3; perhaps TRBD1 as D (6 bases). Germline-derived CDR1 and CDR2 are SGHDT and YYEEEE. V was trimmed by 4 bases and J by 5 bases, leaving 14 bases between them. This CDR3 region has 14 residues. The CDR3: CASSDGQLIDTQYF. The CDR3 nucleotides are TGTGCCAGCAGCGATGGACAGTTAATAGATACGCAGTATTTT.

The CDR3 loop reads CSQHPGATINSPLHF. CDR3 DNA sequence: TGCAGCCAGCACCCAGGGGCCACGATTAATTCACCCCTCCACTTT. The V call is TRBV29-1, the J call TRBJ1-6, with D possibly TRBD1 on 6 matching bases. CDR1 SQVTM and CDR2 ANQGSEA come from the germline V gene. Trimming cost V 8 bases and J 6 bases, with 20 bases left between them. This CDR3 spans 15 amino acids.